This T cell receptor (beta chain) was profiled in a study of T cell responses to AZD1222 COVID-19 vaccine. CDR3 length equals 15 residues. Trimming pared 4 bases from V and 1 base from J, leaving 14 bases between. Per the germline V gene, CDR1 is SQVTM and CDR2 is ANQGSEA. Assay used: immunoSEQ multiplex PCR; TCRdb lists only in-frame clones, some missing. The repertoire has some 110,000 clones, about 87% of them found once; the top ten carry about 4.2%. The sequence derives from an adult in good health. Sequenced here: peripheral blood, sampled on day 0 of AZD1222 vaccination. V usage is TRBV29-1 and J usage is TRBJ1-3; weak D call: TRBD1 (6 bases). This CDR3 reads CSVVLTRGSGNTIYF. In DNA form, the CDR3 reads TGCAGCGTTGTCCTTACCAGGGGATCTGGAAACACCATATATTTT. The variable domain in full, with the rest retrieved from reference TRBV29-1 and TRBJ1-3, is SAVISQKPSRDICQRGTSLTIQCQVDSQVTMMFWYRQQPGQSLTLIATANQGSEATYESGFVIDKFPISRPNLTFSTLTVSNMSPEDSSIYLCSVVLTRGSGNTIYFGEGSWLTVV.